Shown below are 20 T cell receptor beta chains from a single sample sequenced in a study of cytomegalovirus exposure and HLA in healthy donors. The assay was immunoSEQ multiplex PCR, and TCRdb's table has in-frame clones only and misses some. The table has 150,000 to 200,000 clones, about 89% seen once. Sequenced material: PBMCs. These receptors were taken from a woman between 18 and 30 years old in good health and CMV-seropositive.

V and J are TRBV7-8 and TRBJ2-1; D is possibly TRBD2 (6 bases). V was pared by 0 bases and J by 2 bases, with 11 bases between. CDR1 is SGHVS and CDR2 is FQNEAQ in the germline V gene. The CDR3 length is 16 residues. This CDR3 reads CASSLAREITYNEQFF. The CDR3 region has the DNA TGTGCCAGCAGCTTAGCCCGGGAGATCACCTACAATGAGCAGTTCTTC.

The chain employs TRBV28 and TRBJ1-3, with D hard to call. This CDR3 has 13 residues. V shed 6 bases and J shed 1 base, with 7 bases lying between them. In germline, CDR1 is MDHEN, CDR2 SYDVKM. The CDR3, as DNA: TGTGCCAGCAGCCTGCTATCTGGAAACACCATATATTTT. Translated: CASSLLSGNTIYF.

The V gene is TRBV2, the J gene TRBJ1-5; 8 bases are a match to TRBD1. In germline, CDR1 is SNHLY, CDR2 FYNNEI. V dropped 7 bases and J dropped 6; count of bases not matched to a gene: 8. This CDR3 is 14 amino acids long. CDR3: CASTPDRGRQPQHF. CDR3 sequence (DNA): TGTGCCAGCACCCCAGACAGGGGCCGTCAGCCCCAGCATTTT. The complete variable domain, with remaining parts taken from reference TRBV2 and TRBJ1-5, reads EPEVTQTPSHQVTQMGQEVILRCVPISNHLYFYWYRQILGQKVEFLVSFYNNEISEKSEIFDDQFSVERPDGSNFTLKIRSTKLEDSAMYFCASTPDRGRQPQHFGDGTRLSIL.

V and J are TRBV7-9 and TRBJ2-3; 9 bases align to TRBD1. The trim removed 4 bases at V and 3 bases at J, leaving 5 bases unmatched. Germline-derived CDR1 and CDR2 are SEHNR and FQNEAQ (reference sequence). The CDR3 contains 15 residues. The CDR3 loop is CASSYRDRETDTQYF. The DNA of the CDR3 is TGTGCCAGCAGCTACCGGGACAGGGAAACAGATACGCAGTATTTT.

This chain connects TRBV7-9 to TRBJ2-3; D perhaps matches TRBD2 (5 bases). Trimming took 3 bases from V and 6 from J, leaving 13 bases between them. Per germline, CDR1 SEHNR and CDR2 FQNEAQ (reference sequence). CDR3 length equals 14 residues. In DNA form, the CDR3 reads TGTGCCAGCAGCTTCGGAACTAGGTCGGATACGCAGTATTTT. This gives the protein CASSFGTRSDTQYF.

V is TRBV27 and J is TRBJ2-7, with TRBD1 identical over 7 bases. This CDR3 is built from 15 residues. Trimming removed 7 bases from V and 3 bases from J; junction bases left unmatched: 12. Looked up from germline, CDR1 is MNHEY and CDR2 is SMNVEV (reference sequence). CDR3 sequence (DNA): TGTGCCAGCATGAAAACCAGGGACAGAGACTACGAGCAGTACTTC. Translation: CASMKTRDRDYEQYF.

V usage is TRBV6-5 and J usage is TRBJ2-1; a possible D gene is TRBD2 (5 bases). The ends were cut back, 8 bases at V and 0 bases at J, with 11 bases in the middle. Germline CDR1 MNHEY, CDR2 SVGAGI. The CDR3 sequence is 14 residues long. CDR3 residues: CASRGESSYNEQFF. The CDR3 DNA is TGTGCCAGCCGGGGAGAGAGCTCCTACAATGAGCAGTTCTTC.

This clone appeared once. The gene calls are TRBV4-3 and TRBJ2-2; 7 bases match TRBD1. The CDR3 sequence is 16 residues long. Germline values: CDR1 LGHNA, CDR2 YSLEER. The V and J ends lost 6 bases and 2 bases, in that order; junction bases with no gene match: 9. This CDR3 is CASRPTGITNTGELFF. The CDR3 DNA reads TGCGCCAGCAGACCGACAGGGATCACCAACACCGGGGAGCTGTTTTTT.

This chain connects TRBV28 to TRBJ1-2; 8 nucleotides align to TRBD1. Per germline, CDR1 MDHEN and CDR2 SYDVKM. Trimming removed 0 bases from V and 3 bases from J; junction bases left unmatched: 6. The CDR3 runs to 16 residues. CDR3 nucleotides: TGTGCCAGCAGTTTATGGGGGGACAGGCCCGACTATGGCTACACCTTC. Translating it yields CASSLWGDRPDYGYTF.

The V gene is TRBV7-9, the J gene TRBJ2-7; TRBD2 aligns across 12 bases. The length of the CDR3 is 16 residues. Germline loops: CDR1 SEHNR, CDR2 FQNEAQ (reference sequence). V lost 5 bases, J lost 4 bases, and 9 bases stayed unmatched. CDR3 sequence reads: CASSQLTSGSSYEQYF. The CDR3 region has the DNA TGTGCCAGCAGCCAACTGACTAGCGGGAGTTCTTACGAGCAGTACTTC. Complete variable domain (other parts from reference TRBV7-9 and TRBJ2-7): DTGVSQNPRHKITKRGQNVTFRCDPISEHNRLYWYRQTLGQGPEFLTYFQNEAQLEKSRLLSDRFSAERPKGSFSTLEIQRTEQGDSAMYLCASSQLTSGSSYEQYFGPGTRLTVT.

J is TRBJ1-2 and V is TRBV19; TRBD1 might be the D (5 bases). Trimming left V 5 bases short and J 4 bases short, with 17 bases between. CDR3 size: 15 residues. The V gene's germline CDR1 is LNHDA and CDR2 SQIVND (reference sequence). CDR3 nucleotides: TGTGCCAGTAGTGCCCCCGGCGGGGGAATCTATGGCTACACCTTC. Translating gives CASSAPGGGIYGYTF.

This chain connects TRBV4-3 to TRBJ2-7; a weak D match, TRBD1 (6 bases). The length of the CDR3 is 14 residues. Germline V CDR1 and CDR2: LGHNA, YSLEER. Deletions cut 8 bases from V and 2 bases from J, with 16 bases between. Written as DNA, the CDR3 is TGCGCCAGCTCAACTCAGACAGGACCCTACGAGCAGTACTTC. Translation: CASSTQTGPYEQYF.

This rearrangement joins TRBV7-9 to TRBJ1-1; D may be TRBD1 (6 bases). CDR1 is SEHNR and CDR2 is FQNEAQ in the germline V gene (reference sequence). This CDR3 contains 14 residues. Trimming left V 5 bases short and J 4 bases short, with 14 bases between. The CDR3 is CASSPTGGGTEAFF. CDR3 DNA sequence: TGTGCCAGCAGCCCTACGGGAGGGGGCACTGAAGCTTTCTTT.

The chain has TRBV2 and TRBJ2-7; a weak D match, TRBD1 (5 bases). Between the trimmed V and J ends, which lost 0 bases and 7 bases, there was a span of 16 bases. The CDR3 totals 15 residues. Germline V gene data show CDR1 as SNHLY and CDR2 as FYNNEI. As DNA, the CDR3 is TGTGCCAGCAGTGAAGCGGGCTTAGACAGCCGGGAGCAGTACTTC. Residues: CASSEAGLDSREQYF. Full variable domain (remainder filled in from reference TRBV2 and TRBJ2-7): EPEVTQTPSHQVTQMGQEVILRCVPISNHLYFYWYRQILGQKVEFLVSFYNNEISEKSEIFDDQFSVERPDGSNFTLKIRSTKLEDSAMYFCASSEAGLDSREQYFGPGTRLTVT.

The V gene is TRBV30, the J gene TRBJ2-7, with 10 bases lining up with TRBD1. From germline, CDR1 is GTSNPN and CDR2 SVGIG (reference sequence). CDR3 length: 15 residues. With 7 bases clipped from V and 2 bases from J, the junction kept 11 bases outside the gene matches. CDR3 DNA: TGTGCCTTTGTGACCGGGACAGGGGTCCCCTACGAGCAGTACTTC. Protein sequence: CAFVTGTGVPYEQYF.

CDR3 region: CASSILGRVDQPQHF. The DNA of the CDR3 is TGTGCCAGTAGTATTCTCGGCAGGGTGGATCAGCCCCAGCATTTT. The chain carries TRBV19 and TRBJ1-5; TRBD1 is a possible D gene (5 bases). Germline-derived CDR1 and CDR2 are LNHDA and SQIVND (reference sequence). The CDR3 consists of 15 residues. Trimming shortened V by 3 bases and J by 5 bases, and 14 bases separated the two germline ends.

The J gene is TRBJ2-7, the V gene TRBV30; tentative D call: TRBD2 (5 bases). CDR3 size: 16 residues. The V end was cut by 4 bases, the J end by 0 bases, with 19 bases between. Germline CDR1 GTSNPN, CDR2 SVGIG (reference sequence). The CDR3 DNA sequence: TGTGCCTGGATCCCCGGCGGGCGGAAGAGCTCCTACGAGCAGTACTTC. This encodes CAWIPGGRKSSYEQYF.

The chain uses TRBV7-3 and TRBJ2-5; a possible D gene is TRBD2 (5 bases). The CDR3 runs to 15 residues. V was pared by 0 bases and J by 0 bases, with 8 bases between. From germline, CDR1 is SGHTA and CDR2 FQGTGA. The DNA for the CDR3 is TGTGCCAGCAGCTTAACCAGCGGAAACCAAGAGACCCAGTACTTC. As protein: CASSLTSGNQETQYF. Filled out from reference TRBV7-3 and TRBJ2-5, the complete variable domain reads GAGVSQTPSNKVTEKGKYVELRCDPISGHTALYWYRQSLGQGPEFLIYFQGTGAADDSGLPNDRFFAVRPEGSVSTLKIQRTERGDSAVYLCASSLTSGNQETQYFGPGTRLLVL.

This clone was counted many times. The V gene is TRBV28, the J gene TRBJ1-5; maybe TRBD1 (6 bases). Germline CDR1 is MDHEN and CDR2 is SYDVKM. The CDR3 totals 14 residues. V was clipped by 5 bases and J by 3 bases, with 11 bases between them. Written as DNA, the CDR3 is TGTGCCAGCAGTGGAAACAGGGCCAATCAGCCCCAGCATTTT. It encodes CASSGNRANQPQHF.

The sample holds one count of this clone. The chain uses TRBV5-8 and TRBJ1-5, with 8 bases lining up with TRBD1. Germline CDR1 SGHTS, CDR2 YDEGEE. V was pared by 4 bases and J by 0 bases, with 12 bases of the junction left unmatched. The CDR3 extends over 18 amino acids. The CDR3 DNA reads TGTGCCAGCAGCCCAAGGGGTACAGGGGGAACTAGCAATCAGCCCCAGCATTTT. Encoded protein: CASSPRGTGGTSNQPQHF.